This T cell receptor (beta chain) was profiled in a study of OX40 agonist ivuxolimab in advanced cancers. The assay was immunoSEQ multiplex PCR, and TCRdb's table has in-frame clones only and misses some. The sample contains roughly 40,000 clones, 75% to 90% of which appear only once. The CDR3 spans 13 residues. The rearrangement uses TRBV7-5 and TRBJ2-1; the table names TRBD2, a call not compared with the DNA. TRBV7-5 is noted as a pseudogene. This TCR came from an adult with an advanced solid tumor such as melanoma, head and neck, liver or kidney cancer. The material was CD4+ or CD8+ T cells sorted from blood, obtained in a trial of the OX40 agonist ivuxolimab. The CDR3 region has the DNA TGTGCCAGAAGCCGGTCCCGCAACAATGAGCAGTTCTTC. Protein: CARSRSRNNEQFF.